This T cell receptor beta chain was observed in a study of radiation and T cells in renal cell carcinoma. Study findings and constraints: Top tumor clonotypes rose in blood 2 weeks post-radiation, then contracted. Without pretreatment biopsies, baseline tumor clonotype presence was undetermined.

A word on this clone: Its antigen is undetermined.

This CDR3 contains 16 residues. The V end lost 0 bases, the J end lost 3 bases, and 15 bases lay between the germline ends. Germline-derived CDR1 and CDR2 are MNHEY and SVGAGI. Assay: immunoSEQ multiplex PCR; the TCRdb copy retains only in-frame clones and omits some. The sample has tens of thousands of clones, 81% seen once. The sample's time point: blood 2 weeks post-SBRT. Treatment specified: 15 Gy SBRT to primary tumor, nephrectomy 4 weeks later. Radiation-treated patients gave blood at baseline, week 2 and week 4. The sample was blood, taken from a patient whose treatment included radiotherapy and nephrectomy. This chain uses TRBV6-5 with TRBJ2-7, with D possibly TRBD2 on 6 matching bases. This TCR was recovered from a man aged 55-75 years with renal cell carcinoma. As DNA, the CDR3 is TGTGCCAGCAGTTACTCCACCGGGACTCAGGGCTACGAGCAGTACTTC. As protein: CASSYSTGTQGYEQYF.